The subject of this entry is one T cell receptor (beta chain). The antigen is unknown. Measured with immunoSEQ multiplex PCR; TCRdb has only the in-frame clones, and not every one. The data show 75,000 to 100,000 clones, around 82% seen once. The data belong to a study of Ad26.COV2.S vaccination and SARS-CoV-2 variants. Overall study findings and caveats: Responses of T cells in total may have been underestimated by the TCR breadth and depth analyses. Vaccine recipients posted higher spike-specific TCR breadth than their placebo counterparts.

The CDR3 spans 14 residues. Per germline, CDR1 LGHNA and CDR2 YNFKEQ. With V trimmed by 4 bases and J by 4 bases, 6 bases remained unmatched. This clonotype was sampled from a human donor who had recovered from COVID-19. The chain joins TRBV4-2 to TRBJ2-5, with TRBD2 identical over 7 bases. Sequenced material: peripheral blood, taken after recovery from COVID-19. The CDR3 reads CASSLETSVETQYF. CDR3 in DNA: TGTGCCAGCAGCCTAGAAACTAGCGTAGAGACCCAGTACTTC.